This is a list of T cell receptor beta chains from one sample in a study of shared T cell receptors in the human thymus. Method: immunoSEQ multiplex PCR; TCRdb's copy keeps in-frame clones and lacks some. Here the sample spans hundreds of thousands of clones, about 89% being singletons. The data also belong to a second study, concerning human thymus T cells.

What was sequenced was thymocytes. The receptor set was obtained from a boy under two years old with a congenital heart defect. The CDR3 runs from the conserved cysteine through the conserved F or W.

>TRBV5-6|TRBJ1-1
CASSPRLQGVGGNTEAFF
>TRBV29-1|TRBJ2-5
CSSWTSGTETQYF
>TRBV19|TRBJ1-3
CASRRRGSGNTIYF
>TRBV30|TRBJ1-6
CAWRDRGPPIYNSPLHF
>TRBV5-8|TRBJ1-1
CASSPSPRLEAFF
>TRBV30|TRBJ1-5
CAWTGQGAYSNQPQHF
>TRBV7-8|TRBJ1-2
CASSPTGYYGYTF
>TRBV5-6|TRBJ1-2
CASSLSPQQDGYTF
>TRBV12-5|TRBJ1-1
CASGLATGEDTEAFF
>TRBV28|TRBJ1-2
CASSYRTGKGPHYGYTF
>TRBV25-1|TRBJ2-2
CASSYTYTGELFF
>TRBV11-2|TRBJ2-1
CASSTGQGLSYNEQFF
>TRBV9|TRBJ2-1
CASSPSRDRGYNEQFF
>TRBV18|TRBJ2-7
CASSPTGGVYEQYF
>TRBV4-3|TRBJ1-4
CASSQTGRAKKLFF
>TRBV4-3|TRBJ1-4
CASSQWARGSRNEKLFF
>TRBV7-2|TRBJ2-1
CASSLVLAGGLQFF
>TRBV5-5|TRBJ2-7
CASSLGALSGGPNEQYF
>TRBV27|TRBJ2-1
CASTPGGNYNEQFF
>TRBV12-5|TRBJ2-7
CASGLWGQGVYEQYF
>TRBV19|TRBJ2-1
CASDKAGQADNEQFF
>TRBV19|TRBJ1-1
CASSTHRGHVTEAFF
>TRBV6-5|TRBJ2-7
CACSGTGVHEQYF
>TRBV5-1|TRBJ1-2
CASSVDGVNYGYTF
>TRBV11-2|TRBJ2-2
CASSTRTSGRENTGELFF
>TRBV27|TRBJ1-6
CASSRTGGRCNSPLHF
>TRBV10-3|TRBJ2-7
CATSGGPFREQYF
>TRBV27|TRBJ2-7
CASSSKRDDSYEQYF
>TRBV5-1|TRBJ1-2
CASSLWGRSGYTF
>TRBV14|TRBJ1-2
CASSQSSGPGYTF
>TRBV9|TRBJ2-1
CASAGVNEQFF
>TRBV28|TRBJ2-2
CASNSGGRGTGELFF
>TRBV5-1|TRBJ2-1
CASSVKRGGPYNEQFF
>TRBV5-6|TRBJ1-1
CASSLGGQGTYHTEAFF
>TRBV6-4|TRBJ2-1
CASTGDRGHEQFF
>TRBV4-3|TRBJ2-3
CASSASGETAGEGDTQYF
>TRBV15|TRBJ1-5
CATSRRGKGTGPQHF
>TRBV7-3|TRBJ2-3
CASSLDREGTDTQYF
>TRBV27|TRBJ2-1
CASRAGNGDEQFF
>TRBV6-7|TRBJ1-5
CASSLYWRENNQPQHF
>TRBV10-3|TRBJ2-1
CAISERSYNEQFF
>TRBV7-2|TRBJ2-1
CATKLRGGVVRDEQFF
>TRBV15|TRBJ1-2
CATTEITNYGYTF
>TRBV7-9|TRBJ2-7
CASRSTGGRREQYF
>TRBV11-2|TRBJ2-5
CASSSSLAQYF
>TRBV27|TRBJ2-3
CATTDSGGFTDTQYF
>TRBV10-3|TRBJ1-2
CAISEAGDHGYTF
>TRBV5-6|TRBJ1-1
CASSEFPGTGNTEAFF
>TRBV28|TRBJ2-3
CASTQGMGSTDTQYF
>TRBV29-1|TRBJ1-1
CSVVLGDTEAFF
>TRBV5-5|TRBJ1-4
CASSYRTGDSNEKLFF
>TRBV6-1|TRBJ2-7
CASSEEGKGVDYEQYF
>TRBV5-6|TRBJ1-1
CASSRFQPGRTKDNTEAFF
>TRBV18|TRBJ1-6
CASSRPPGAGAVPVNSPLHF
>TRBV4-3|TRBJ2-5
CASSQNALTSGETQYF
>TRBV2|TRBJ2-3
CASSVVYGGRGDTQYF
>TRBV7-9|TRBJ2-5
CASSLLTGRETQYF
>TRBV28|TRBJ1-5
CASSPQKGTGQQPQHF